This T cell receptor (beta chain) came from a study of blood T cell repertoires in COVID-19. V lost 8 bases, J lost 2 bases, and 13 bases lay in between. Germline loops: CDR1 MDHEN, CDR2 SYDVKM. The CDR3 has 14 residues. Study processing details: Cell counts per sample came from amplifying reference gene primers. TCRdb's copy holds only in-frame clones and misses some; the assay was immunoSEQ multiplex PCR. The DNA was the basis for D and trimming; V, J and clone size are from that table. Of under 250,000 clones in the sample, 80% to 85% were seen once. This sequence joins TRBV28 and TRBJ2-4; TRBD2 might be the D (5 bases). This TCR was sampled from a woman aged 25 to 45 who had recovered from COVID-19. Sequencing used peripheral blood. The CDR3 region has the DNA TGTGCCAGCCTGAGCCCCGGGACCAAAAACATTCAGTACTTC. Translated: CASLSPGTKNIQYF. Full variable domain (rest looked up from reference TRBV28 and TRBJ2-4): DVKVTQSSRYLVKRTGEKVFLECVQDMDHENMFWYRQDPGLGLRLIYFSYDVKMKEKGDIPEGYSVSREKKERFSLILESASTNQTSMYLCASLSPGTKNIQYFGAGTRLSVL.